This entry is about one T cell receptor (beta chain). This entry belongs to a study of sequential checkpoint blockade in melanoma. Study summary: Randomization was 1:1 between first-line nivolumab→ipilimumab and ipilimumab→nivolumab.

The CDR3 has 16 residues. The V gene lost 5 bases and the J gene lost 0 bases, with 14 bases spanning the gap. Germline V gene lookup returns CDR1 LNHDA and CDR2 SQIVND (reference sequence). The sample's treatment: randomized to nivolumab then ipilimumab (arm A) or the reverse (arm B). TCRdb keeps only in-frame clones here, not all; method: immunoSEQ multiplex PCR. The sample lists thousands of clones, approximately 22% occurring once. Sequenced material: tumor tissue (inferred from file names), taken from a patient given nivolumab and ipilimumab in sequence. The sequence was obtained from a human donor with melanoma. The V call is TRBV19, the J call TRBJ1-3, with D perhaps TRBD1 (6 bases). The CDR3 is CASSSGTLVSGNTIYF. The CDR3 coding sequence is TGTGCCAGTAGTTCCGGGACACTCGTCTCTGGAAACACCATATATTTT.